The present TCR beta chain was sequenced within a study of T cell responses to AZD1222 COVID-19 vaccine. Sequenced by immunoSEQ multiplex PCR; TCRdb stores in-frame clones only, minus some. The sample lists 90,000 to 95,000 clones; around 87% were seen once. Pooling covered second doses at about 4 or about 12 weeks. The CDR3 has 15 amino acids. From germline, CDR1 is SGHAT and CDR2 FQNNGV. The V and J ends lost 1 base and 1 base respectively, with 10 bases between them. A note on this clone: What it binds is not known.

Study-wide results and caveats: Seropositive at baseline were only a handful of AZD1222 recipients. Spike-wide vaccine-associated CD4 TCRs dominated at 160-218 and 743-854.

The source was peripheral blood, collected 28 days after the second AZD1222 dose. The chain carries TRBV11-2 and TRBJ1-2; D remains unclear. The clonotype comes from an adult who received the AZD1222 COVID-19 vaccine. The CDR3 DNA follows: TGTGCCAGCAGCTTAGCAGAAATACGTAACTATGGCTACACCTTC. Its translation: CASSLAEIRNYGYTF.